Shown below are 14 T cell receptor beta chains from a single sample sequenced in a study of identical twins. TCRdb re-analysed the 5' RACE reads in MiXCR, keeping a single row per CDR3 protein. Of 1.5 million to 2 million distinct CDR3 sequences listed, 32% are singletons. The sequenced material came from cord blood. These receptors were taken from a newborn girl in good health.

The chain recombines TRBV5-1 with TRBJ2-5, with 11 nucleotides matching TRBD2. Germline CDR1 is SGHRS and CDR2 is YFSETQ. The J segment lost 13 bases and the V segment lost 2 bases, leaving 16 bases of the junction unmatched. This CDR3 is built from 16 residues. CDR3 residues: CASSFLAGGPSNERYF. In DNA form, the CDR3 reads TGCGCCAGCAGCTTCTTAGCGGGAGGGCCCTCTAATGAGCGGTACTTC.

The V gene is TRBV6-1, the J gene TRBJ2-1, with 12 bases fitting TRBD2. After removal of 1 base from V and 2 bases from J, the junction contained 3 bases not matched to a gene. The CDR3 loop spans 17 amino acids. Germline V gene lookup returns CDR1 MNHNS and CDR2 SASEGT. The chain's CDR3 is CASSEGLAGGPYNEQFF. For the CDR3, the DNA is TGTGCCAGCAGTGAAGGGCTAGCGGGGGGGCCCTACAATGAGCAGTTCTTC.

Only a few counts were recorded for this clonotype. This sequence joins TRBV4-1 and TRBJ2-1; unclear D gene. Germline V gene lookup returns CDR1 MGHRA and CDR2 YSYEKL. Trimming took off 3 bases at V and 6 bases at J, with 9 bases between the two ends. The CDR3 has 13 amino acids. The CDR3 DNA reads TGCGCCAGCAGCCAGCCTTTAGGCAATGAGCAGTTCTTC. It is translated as CASSQPLGNEQFF.

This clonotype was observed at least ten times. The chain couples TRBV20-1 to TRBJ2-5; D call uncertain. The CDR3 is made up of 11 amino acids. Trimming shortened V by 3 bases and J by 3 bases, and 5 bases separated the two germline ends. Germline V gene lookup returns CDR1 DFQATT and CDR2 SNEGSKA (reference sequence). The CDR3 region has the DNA TGCAGTGCTAGCGTAAAAGAGACCCAGTACTTC. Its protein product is CSASVKETQYF.

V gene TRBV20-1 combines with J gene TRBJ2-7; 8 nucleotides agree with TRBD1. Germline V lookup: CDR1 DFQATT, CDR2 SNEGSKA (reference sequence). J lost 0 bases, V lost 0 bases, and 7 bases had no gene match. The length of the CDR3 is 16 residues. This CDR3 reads CSARDLPGGSSYEQYF. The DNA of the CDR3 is TGCAGTGCTAGAGATCTACCAGGGGGCTCCTCCTACGAGCAGTACTTC.

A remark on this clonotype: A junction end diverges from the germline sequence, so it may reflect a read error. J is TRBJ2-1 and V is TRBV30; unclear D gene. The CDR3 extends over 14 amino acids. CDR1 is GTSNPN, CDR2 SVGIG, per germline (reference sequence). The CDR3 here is CAWKSFSSYNEQFF. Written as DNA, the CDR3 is TGCGCCTGGAAGTCCTTTAGCTCCTACAATGAGCAGTTCTTC.

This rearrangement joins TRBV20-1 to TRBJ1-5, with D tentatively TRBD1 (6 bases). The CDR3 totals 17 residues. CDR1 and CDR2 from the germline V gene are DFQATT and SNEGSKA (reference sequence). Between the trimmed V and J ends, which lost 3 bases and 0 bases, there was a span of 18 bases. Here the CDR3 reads CSARYSNRVYSNQPQHF. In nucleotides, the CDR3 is TGCAGTGCTAGGTATTCTAACAGGGTTTATAGCAATCAGCCCCAGCATTTT.

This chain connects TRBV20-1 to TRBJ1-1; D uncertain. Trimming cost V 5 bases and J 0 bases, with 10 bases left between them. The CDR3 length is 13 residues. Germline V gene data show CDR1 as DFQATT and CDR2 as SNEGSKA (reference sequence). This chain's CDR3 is CSAPDALNTEAFF. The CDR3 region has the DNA TGCAGTGCTCCCGACGCCTTGAACACTGAAGCTTTCTTT.

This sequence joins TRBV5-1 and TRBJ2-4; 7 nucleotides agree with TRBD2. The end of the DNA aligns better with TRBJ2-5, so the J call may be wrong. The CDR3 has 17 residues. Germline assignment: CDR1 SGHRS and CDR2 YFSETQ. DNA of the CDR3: TGCGCCAGCAGCTTGGCCACAGGTTGGGCGGGAGTGGAGACCCAGTACTTC. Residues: CASSLATGWAGVETQYF.

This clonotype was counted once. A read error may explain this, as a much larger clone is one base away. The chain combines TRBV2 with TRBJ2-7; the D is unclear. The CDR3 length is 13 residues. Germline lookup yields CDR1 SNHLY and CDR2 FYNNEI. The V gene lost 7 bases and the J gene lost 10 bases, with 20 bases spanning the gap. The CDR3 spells CASKRLSQEAQYF. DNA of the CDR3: TGTGCCAGCAAACGGCTATCCCAAGAGGCCCAGTACTTC. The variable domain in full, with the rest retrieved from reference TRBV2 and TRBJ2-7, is EPEVTQTPSHQVTQMGQEVILRCVPISNHLYFYWYRQILGQKVEFLVSFYNNEISEKSEIFDDQFSVERPDGSNFTLKIRSTKLEDSAMYFCASKRLSQEAQYFGPGTRLTVT.

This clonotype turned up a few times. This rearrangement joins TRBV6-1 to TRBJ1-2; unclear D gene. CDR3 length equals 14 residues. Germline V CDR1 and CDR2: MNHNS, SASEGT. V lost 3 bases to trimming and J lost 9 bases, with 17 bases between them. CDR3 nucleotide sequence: TGTGCCAGCAGTGATTCCCGGAGATCTATGCGCTACACCTTC. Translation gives CASSDSRRSMRYTF.

The DNA for the CDR3 is TGTGCCACCATGGACAGGGTGAACACCGGGGAGCTGTTTTTT. Amino acids: CATMDRVNTGELFF. V and J are TRBV12-3 or TRBV12-4 and TRBJ2-2; TRBD1 aligns across 8 bases. V gave up 10 bases and J gave up 1 base; unmatched junction bases: 5. The CDR3 is 14 amino acids.

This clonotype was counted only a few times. CDR3 nucleotide sequence: TGTGCCAGTAGCATGGGGCGCCTCTACGAGCAGTACTTC. Protein product: CASSMGRLYEQYF. The V and J genes are TRBV19 and TRBJ2-5; D may be TRBD1 (5 bases). The DNA end lines up better with TRBJ2-7; the J call may be wrong. This CDR3 has 13 residues. Looked up from germline, CDR1 is LNHDA and CDR2 is SQIVND (reference sequence).

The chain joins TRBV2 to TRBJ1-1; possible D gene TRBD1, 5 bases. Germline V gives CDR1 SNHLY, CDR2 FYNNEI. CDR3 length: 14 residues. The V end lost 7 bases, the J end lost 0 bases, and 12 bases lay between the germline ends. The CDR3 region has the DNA TGTGCCAGCAACCTCGACAGACTGAACACTGAAGCTTTCTTT. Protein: CASNLDRLNTEAFF.